The TCR beta chain under discussion was sequenced for a study of T cells expressing NK-cell markers. Germline loops: CDR1 MNHNS, CDR2 SASEGT. The CDR3 sequence is 15 residues long. Study-wide points: A handful of donors likewise had their CD3+CD56-NKG2C+ fraction led by these clonotypes.

Worth noting for this clonotype: Its antigen is currently unknown.

TCRdb reprocessed the 5' RACE reads and reports one entry per CDR3 protein, with no DNA. In all, the sample yields some 340,000 distinct CDR3 sequences. Sequenced input: blood T cells: a sorted CD56 or NKG2C T cell subset, CD4+ or CD8+ T cells, or bulk PBMC T cells (not recorded which). The chain has TRBV6-1 and TRBJ1-1; checking the TCRdb D call of TRBD1 is not possible without DNA. The TCR originated in a man aged 18-75 years in good health. This CDR3 is CASRLDIRGNTEAFF.